The 9 T cell receptor beta chains below were found in one sample sequenced in a study of T-cell memory formation after mild COVID-19. TCRdb re-derived calls from the 5' RACE reads in MiXCR, one entry per CDR3 protein. The repertoire holds about 150,000 distinct CDR3 sequences, with 19% as singletons. Sequenced input: PBMCs or a T cell subset sorted from them (not recorded which). The receptors were gathered from an adult woman who had mild COVID-19 (a few samples of this study predate the infection). Cell type and time point are not known.

The genes are TRBV11-1 and TRBJ1-6; unclear D gene. The length of the CDR3 is 13 residues. Trimming pared 4 bases from V and 8 bases from J, leaving 9 bases between. Germline V gene sequence: CDR1 SGHAT, CDR2 FQDESV (reference sequence). In DNA, the CDR3 is TGTGCCAGCAGCTCGACGTTGGATTCACCCCTCCACTTT. Its translation is CASSSTLDSPLHF.

Ten or more counts support this clonotype. The V and J genes are TRBV5-1 and TRBJ2-5, with TRBD1 identical over 7 bases. The CDR3 spans 17 residues. Unmatched junction bases numbered 14, after V lost 5 bases and J lost 1 base. From germline, CDR1 is SGHRS and CDR2 YFSETQ. DNA of the CDR3: TGCGCCAGCAGTGCGGGTCCAGAGACAGGGCCCCAAGAGACCCAGTACTTC. Encoded protein: CASSAGPETGPQETQYF.

The chain has TRBV7-2 and TRBJ1-4, with D tentatively TRBD1 (5 bases). The CDR3 runs to 14 residues. With 3 bases removed from V and 3 bases from J, the gap between germline ends came to 8 bases. From germline, CDR1 is SGHTA and CDR2 FQGNSA. The CDR3 DNA reads TGTGCCAGCAGCTTGCGACAGCCTAATGAAAAACTGTTTTTT. Translation gives CASSLRQPNEKLFF. Full variable domain (remainder filled in from reference TRBV7-2 and TRBJ1-4): GAGVSQSPSNKVTEKGKDVELRCDPISGHTALYWYRQSLGQGLEFLIYFQGNSAPDKSGLPSDRFSAERTGGSVSTLTIQRTQQEDSAVYLCASSLRQPNEKLFFGSGTQLSVL.

This clonotype was recorded a few times. The V gene is TRBV4-2, the J gene TRBJ2-2; a weak D match, TRBD1 (6 bases). Germline V lookup: CDR1 LGHNA, CDR2 YNFKEQ. The V gene lost 0 bases and the J gene lost 1 base, with 12 bases spanning the gap. This CDR3 is 17 amino acids long. The CDR3 spells CASSQDLRTVNTGELFF. CDR3 DNA sequence: TGTGCCAGCAGCCAAGACCTGAGGACAGTGAACACCGGGGAGCTGTTTTTT.

This clonotype was picked up a small number of times. V is TRBV2 and J is TRBJ1-2; 7 bases agree with TRBD1. V lost 2 bases, J lost 0 bases, and 0 bases stayed unmatched. Germline CDR1 is SNHLY and CDR2 is FYNNEI. This CDR3 region has 14 residues. CDR3 sequence (DNA): TGTGCCAGCAGTGAACAGGGGGCTAACTATGGCTACACCTTC. Protein: CASSEQGANYGYTF.

This clonotype occurred a few times. The chain combines TRBV20-1 with TRBJ2-3, with 10 bases aligning to TRBD2. Trimming took 4 bases from V and 4 from J; bases not matched to a gene: 8. Germline V gene data show CDR1 as DFQATT and CDR2 as SNEGSKA (reference sequence). This CDR3 region has 15 residues. The CDR3: CSANRLAGVSDTQYF. The DNA of the CDR3 is TGCAGTGCTAACCGTCTAGCGGGAGTTTCAGATACGCAGTATTTT.

This clonotype was seen more than once but under ten times. The genes are TRBV7-8 and TRBJ2-2; 7 bases fit TRBD2. V was clipped by 4 bases and J by 0 bases; unmatched bases: 2. The CDR3 is 15 amino acids. CDR1 and CDR2 from the germline V gene are SGHVS and FQNEAQ. The CDR3, as DNA: TGTGCCAGCAGCTACGGGGGGACGAACACCGGGGAGCTGTTTTTT. It specifies CASSYGGTNTGELFF.

The chain couples TRBV12-3 or TRBV12-4 to TRBJ1-1; D is uncertain. The CDR3 runs to 12 residues. With 6 bases removed from V and 4 bases from J, the gap between germline ends came to 9 bases. The CDR3 loop is CASSKPGTEAFF. CDR3 nucleotide sequence: TGTGCCAGCAGCAAACCGGGCACTGAAGCTTTCTTT.

The chain uses TRBV20-1 and TRBJ2-1; 9 bases are shared with TRBD2. J was trimmed by 1 base and V by 3 bases; bases with no gene match: 1. The CDR3 is 14 residues long. Germline values: CDR1 DFQATT, CDR2 SNEGSKA (reference sequence). The DNA of the CDR3 is TGCAGTGCTAGGACTAGCGGTTCCTACAATGAGCAGTTCTTC. This codes for CSARTSGSYNEQFF.